The clone carrying this TCR beta chain was seen a single time. The antigen is not known. The sample is drawn from a study of T cell repertoires in cytomegalovirus infection. Findings and limits, study-wide: Cumulative frequency of public TCR beta families picked out carriers of CMV plus the relevant HLA.

Using its own MiXCR run on the reads, TCRdb lists one record per CDR3 protein. The sample has some 200,000 distinct CDR3 sequences; around 20% are singletons. The CDR3 is 14 residues long. Per germline, CDR1 MNHNS and CDR2 SASEGT. With 0 bases removed from V and 4 bases from J, the gap between germline ends came to 9 bases. The TCR was taken from a human donor in good health (CMV status not recorded). Some clones in this sample may be carry-over from other donors' samples. The V and J genes are TRBV6-1 and TRBJ1-2; tentatively, D is TRBD1 (5 bases). The specimen sequenced was PBMCs. The CDR3 DNA reads as TGTGCCAGCAGTGAAGCCGGGGGAGCCTATGGCTACACCTTC. Translation: CASSEAGGAYGYTF.